The following is a T cell receptor beta chain sequence with its context. This CDR3 contains 15 residues. CDR1 is MDHEN, CDR2 SYDVKM, per germline. V was trimmed by 4 bases and J by 2 bases, leaving 14 bases between them. This sample is part of a study of cytomegalovirus exposure and HLA in healthy donors. The PCR had 60 Vbeta and 13 Jbeta primers. The method was immunoSEQ multiplex PCR; TCRdb's version includes in-frame clones alone and lacks a portion of them. Here the sample spans more than 90,000 clones, over 65% being singletons. The receptor was isolated from a woman between 55 and 75 years old in good health and CMV-seronegative. Sequences were obtained from PBMCs. The rearrangement links TRBV28 to TRBJ1-2; D unresolved. CDR3: CASSSLGGRNYGYTF. The CDR3 DNA reads as TGTGCCAGCAGTTCCCTTGGTGGCAGGAACTATGGCTACACCTTC.